A selection of T cell receptor beta chains follows, all from one sample in a study of T cells in Graves' hyperthyroidism and ophthalmopathy. TCRdb ran MiXCR on the multiplex PCR reads and lists one entry per CDR3 protein. The sample lists hundreds of thousands of distinct CDR3 sequences; roughly 19% were seen once. Sequencing was carried out using blood. These receptors all stem from a man aged 45-65 years with Graves' ophthalmopathy. Each CDR3 is given without its conserved first and last residue. A clone size is listed for some rows: how often the clone was seen (once, few, many), or a class if it is expanded.

clone_size	v_call	j_call	cdr3_aa
few	TRBV20-1	TRBJ1-3	SARNRDRDSGNTIY
many	TRBV7-2	TRBJ1-4	ASSPWDSNNEKLF
.	TRBV19	TRBJ2-3	ASQIGQGTDTQY
many	TRBV20-1	TRBJ2-7	SARDFAGSNYEQY
few	TRBV4-1	TRBJ1-2	ASSPSRGRDGYT
few	TRBV5-5	TRBJ2-3	ASSFYSGGRTDTQY
many	TRBV7-3	TRBJ2-1	ASSLEGPPVYNEQF
.	TRBV7-3	TRBJ2-1	ASSLSSRASEEF
.	TRBV10-3	TRBJ2-5	AIGWMETQY
many	TRBV9	TRBJ2-7	ASSGGGYSYEQY
few	TRBV6-8	TRBJ1-1	ASSYSMTDTQNTEAF